Given below is one T cell receptor beta chain in context. Other DNA sequences of this sample code for an identical CDR3. This entry belongs to a study of blood T cell repertoires in COVID-19. Per the authors' pipeline: Reference gene primer amplification yielded estimated nucleated cell counts. TCRdb's copy holds only in-frame clones and misses some; the assay was immunoSEQ multiplex PCR. D and trimming were read from the DNA, whereas the V and J calls and clone size are those reported in that table. The sample carries about 280,000 clones, roughly 80% recorded once. This CDR3 contains 14 residues. Germline V gene data show CDR1 as LGHDT and CDR2 as YNNKEL (reference sequence). V dropped 1 base and J dropped 7 bases, with 8 bases sitting between them.

V gene TRBV3-1 (or the pseudogene TRBV3-2) combines with J gene TRBJ1-6; D possibly corresponds to TRBD1 (6 bases). The sample comprised PBMCs or T cells enriched from blood (not recorded which). This sequence was found in a man between 40 and 49 years old who had been exposed to COVID-19. The CDR3 DNA is TGTGCCAGCAGCCAAGTCAGGGGAAATTCACCCCTCCACTTT. Its translation: CASSQVRGNSPLHF.